This T cell receptor beta chain comes out of a study of blood T cells in healthy people across ages. Overall study findings and caveats: Researchers report that TCR beta diversity correlated strongly with naive T cell percentage. With age, beta diversity per million T cells declined roughly linearly, significantly by 40 to 50. Relative to aged donors, long-lived donors carried more naive CD4+ cells and displayed higher diversity.

Comments on this clonotype: Its antigen is unknown.

The CDR3 length is 16 residues. With 4 bases removed from V and 2 bases from J, the gap between germline ends came to 17 bases. The germline V gene encodes CDR1 SGHRS and CDR2 YFSETQ. Then a second PCR, running roughly 7 to 11 cycles, was carried out with a sample-barcoded 5' primer and a J-beta primer mix. TCRdb processed the 5' RACE reads anew with MiXCR; each CDR3 protein has one entry. This sample carries around 1,700,000 distinct CDR3 sequences, 28% of them seen once, and the ten largest clones take more than 6%. Sequenced input: blood. The clonotype comes from a young woman in good health. This sequence joins TRBV5-1 and TRBJ2-3; weak D call: TRBD2 (5 bases). CDR3 protein: CASSPSPSAATDTQYF. The CDR3 DNA is TGCGCCAGCAGCCCCAGTCCGTCAGCGGCCACAGATACGCAGTATTTT.